The T cell receptor beta chain under discussion was sequenced for a study of T cells after yellow fever vaccination. The study's findings and limits: Contamination by abundant bulk-population clonotypes could be present in FACS-sorted repertoires. A minor fraction of clonotypes spanned both CD4 and CD8 compartments. After the booster, 96% of CD4 and around nine tenths of CD8 primary-response clones were re-detected.

A process of 5'RACE template switching, which added a universal primer site and UMIs, was used to make TCR cDNA. TCRdb redid the calling of the 5' RACE reads with MiXCR, one entry per CDR3 protein. The table has approximately 90,000 distinct CDR3 sequences, around 5.8% seen once. V was shortened by 4 bases and J by 8 bases, with 20 bases between the two germline ends. The CDR3 length is 16 residues. In germline, CDR1 is SGHVS, CDR2 FNYEAQ. This clonotype was counted ten times or more. Its antigen is currently unknown. The material sequenced was CD8+ T cells sorted from PBMCs, taken 10 days after the yellow fever booster vaccination. The V gene is TRBV7-6, the J gene TRBJ1-4; D possibly corresponds to TRBD1 (6 bases). The sequence came from a man aged 18 to 30 who received the YFV17D yellow fever vaccine. The DNA for the CDR3 is TGTGCCAGCAGCTCCCCGTACGGGGGGCGTAGGGAAAAACTGTTTTTT. Translation gives CASSSPYGGRREKLFF.